Presented here are 10 T cell receptor beta chains from one specimen sequenced in a study of OX40 agonist ivuxolimab in advanced cancers. The table came from immunoSEQ multiplex PCR; TCRdb's copy has only in-frame clones and leaves some out. The profile covers 13,000 or so clones, with over 75% appearing a single time and 73% taken by the ten largest. The specimen comprised CD4+ or CD8+ T cells sorted from blood, sampled in a trial of the OX40 agonist ivuxolimab. The receptors were sampled from an adult with an advanced solid tumor such as melanoma, head and neck, liver or kidney cancer.

J is TRBJ1-3 and V is TRBV6-5; D is unresolved. The length of the CDR3 is 13 residues. Trimming took off 7 bases at V and 0 bases at J, with 7 bases between the two ends. The germline V gene encodes CDR1 MNHEY and CDR2 SVGAGI. The CDR3 coding sequence is TGTGCCAGCAACCCAGGCTCTGGAAACACCATATATTTT. Translating gives CASNPGSGNTIYF.

CDR3: CASSLTGLAGGGRTGELFF. The CDR3 DNA is TGTGCCAGCAGCTTAACGGGACTAGCGGGAGGGGGACGAACCGGGGAGCTGTTTTTT. The chain has TRBV7-9 and TRBJ2-2, with 16 bases fitting TRBD2. The CDR3 has 19 residues. V shed 2 bases, J shed 5 bases, and the junction held 8 bases outside the gene matches. Germline V lookup: CDR1 SEHNR, CDR2 FQNEAQ (reference sequence).

This chain joins TRBV4-3 and TRBJ2-3; 7 positions agree with TRBD2. This CDR3 is built from 16 residues. Trimming removed 0 bases from V and 2 bases from J; junction bases left unmatched: 5. CDR1 and CDR2 (germline): LGHNA, YSLEER. The CDR3 sequence is CASSQEASGLTDTQYF. CDR3 sequence (DNA): TGCGCCAGCAGCCAAGAAGCTAGCGGCCTCACAGATACGCAGTATTTT.

This CDR3 is CASSQEGRGAYEQYF. The CDR3 bases are TGCGCCAGCAGCCAGGAAGGTCGTGGTGCCTACGAGCAGTACTTC. This chain connects TRBV4-3 to TRBJ2-7; D unresolved. The germline V gene has CDR1 LGHNA and CDR2 YSLEER. The CDR3 consists of 15 residues. V dropped 3 bases and J dropped 2 bases, with 14 bases sitting between them.

The chain recombines TRBV30 with TRBJ2-5; D uncertain. Deletions cut 1 base from V and 5 bases from J, with 8 bases between. Per germline, CDR1 GTSNPN and CDR2 SVGIG (reference sequence). The CDR3 totals 12 residues. DNA for the CDR3: TGTGCCTGGAGTGCCGGGTACGAGACCCAGTACTTC. Translation gives CAWSAGYETQYF.

CDR3 region: CASSFRPEKNEQFF. The DNA for the CDR3 is TGCGCCAGCAGCTTTAGGCCGGAGAAAAATGAGCAGTTCTTC. The chain couples TRBV5-1 to TRBJ2-1; D is ambiguous. V was shortened by 2 bases and J by 7 bases, with 13 bases between the two germline ends. CDR3 length: 14 residues. In germline, CDR1 is SGHRS, CDR2 YFSETQ.

The chain is built from TRBV9 and TRBJ1-6; tentative D call: TRBD1 (5 bases). From germline, CDR1 is SGDLS and CDR2 YYNGEE. The V and J ends lost 0 bases and 11 bases respectively, with 9 bases between them. The CDR3 totals 13 residues. CDR3 sequence: CASSVAGHTPLHF. CDR3 DNA sequence: TGTGCCAGCAGCGTAGCTGGACATACACCCCTCCACTTT.

The V and J genes are TRBV11-2 and TRBJ2-3; D uncertain. This CDR3 has 15 residues. The V gene's germline CDR1 is SGHAT and CDR2 FQNNGV. V was trimmed by 1 base and J by 0 bases, leaving 8 bases between them. As DNA, the CDR3 is TGTGCCAGCAGCTTAGGCCTTACTAGCACAGATACGCAGTATTTT. It is translated as CASSLGLTSTDTQYF.

DNA for the CDR3: TGTGCCAGCAGCTTGGAAGGGCCCGGTAATCAGCCCCAGCATTTT. The encoded protein is CASSLEGPGNQPQHF. This chain links TRBV7-9 with TRBJ1-5; D is unresolved. V dropped 3 bases and J dropped 4 bases, with 13 bases sitting between them. The CDR3 consists of 15 residues. Germline assignment: CDR1 SEHNR and CDR2 FQNEAQ (reference sequence).

This clone appeared once. The genes are TRBV19 and TRBJ2-7, with a tentative D call TRBD1 (5 bases). V lost 1 base and J lost 2, with 9 bases in between. The CDR3 totals 14 residues. Germline V CDR1 and CDR2: LNHDA, SQIVND (reference sequence). The CDR3 here is CASSIGGSTYEQYF. Here the CDR3 DNA reads TGTGCCAGTAGTATAGGGGGCTCCACCTACGAGCAGTACTTC.